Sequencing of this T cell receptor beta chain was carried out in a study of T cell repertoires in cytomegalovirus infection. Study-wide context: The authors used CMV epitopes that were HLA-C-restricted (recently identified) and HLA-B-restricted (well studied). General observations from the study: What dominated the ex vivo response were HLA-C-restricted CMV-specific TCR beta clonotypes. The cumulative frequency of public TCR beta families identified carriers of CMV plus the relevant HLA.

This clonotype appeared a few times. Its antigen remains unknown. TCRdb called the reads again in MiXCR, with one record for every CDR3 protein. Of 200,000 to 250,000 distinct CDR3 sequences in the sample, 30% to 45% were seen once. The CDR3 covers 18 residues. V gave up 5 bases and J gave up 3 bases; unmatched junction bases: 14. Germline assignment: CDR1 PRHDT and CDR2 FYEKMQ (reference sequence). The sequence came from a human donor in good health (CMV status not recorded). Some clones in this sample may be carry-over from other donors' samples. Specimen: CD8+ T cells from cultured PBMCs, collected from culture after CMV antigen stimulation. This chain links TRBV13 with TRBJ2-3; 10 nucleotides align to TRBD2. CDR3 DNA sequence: TGTGCCAGCAGCCCCTCGTCTACTAGCGGGGAAGAAACAGATACGCAGTATTTT. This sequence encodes CASSPSSTSGEETDTQYF.